Sequencing of this T cell receptor beta chain was carried out in a study of CXCR3-negative and CXCR3-positive naive CD8 T cells. Whole-study context: Total TRB output reached some 140 million reads, about 1.5 +/- 0.3 million per library. Whole-study results and caveats: Freshly isolated PBMCs were used in most assays, given partial CXCR3 loss after freezing. CXCR3-expressing naive cells carried TRB CDR3s more hydrophobic than those of CXCR3-negative naive cells. TRBV-TRBJ usage was alike in naive CXCR3-negative and CXCR3-positive cells but differed in memory cells.

It was by 5' RACE with UMI labels that the TRB cDNA libraries were prepared. Using the 5' RACE reads, TCRdb records one entry per CDR3 protein without DNA. The listing records 4,500 to 5,500 distinct CDR3 sequences. CDR3 length: 15 amino acids. Germline V gene sequence: CDR1 SGHRS, CDR2 YFSETQ. About this clonotype itself: Antigen specificity is unknown.

This receptor was identified in a human donor in good health. Some clones in this sample may be carry-over from other donors' samples. The specimen sequenced was naive CXCR3+ CD8+ T cells from blood. Subset of the sample: CD45RO-CCR7+CD27+CD95- naive CD8+ T cells expressing CXCR3 (TNR3+). The chain links TRBV5-1 to TRBJ2-5; TCRdb outputs TRBD1, but without DNA this stays unchecked. The chain's CDR3 is CASSPSRTGEETQYF.